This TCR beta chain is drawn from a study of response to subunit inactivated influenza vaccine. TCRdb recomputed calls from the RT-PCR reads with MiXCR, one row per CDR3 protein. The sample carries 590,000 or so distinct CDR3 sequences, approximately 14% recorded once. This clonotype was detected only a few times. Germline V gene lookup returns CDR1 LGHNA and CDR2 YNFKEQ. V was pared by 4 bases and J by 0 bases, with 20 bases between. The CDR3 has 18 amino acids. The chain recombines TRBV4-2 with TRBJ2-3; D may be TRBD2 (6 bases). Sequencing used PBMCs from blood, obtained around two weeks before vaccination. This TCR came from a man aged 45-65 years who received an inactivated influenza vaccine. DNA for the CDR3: TGTGCCAGCAGCCCGCGGGAACCTCTTGCCCCTAGCACAGATACGCAGTATTTT. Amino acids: CASSPREPLAPSTDTQYF.